This T cell receptor (beta chain) is drawn from a study of T-cell reconstitution after alpha-beta-depleted transplantation in children. Broader study findings: Several hundred rapidly expanded clones from non-depleted graft cells reportedly supplied alpha-beta T cells about two months post-transplant. When one year had passed after transplant, most T-cell counts and diversity came from newly produced T cells. The origin of high day-60 TCRbeta diversity in some patients lay in surviving recipient T cells and thymic progenitors.

This clonotype was observed many times. The antigen is not known. The ends were cut back, 0 bases at V and 6 bases at J, with 10 bases in the middle. The CDR3 consists of 14 residues. Germline loops: CDR1 SGHRS, CDR2 YFSETQ. Unique molecular identifiers were incorporated when the TCRbeta library was constructed. TCRdb redid the calling of the PCR reads with MiXCR, one entry per CDR3 protein. Of 500,000 or so distinct CDR3 sequences in the sample, about 10% were seen once. The V call is TRBV5-1, the J call TRBJ2-1; no clear D. The source is a female patient aged 2 to 10 who had a stem cell transplant for aplastic anemia, so the T cells may come from the graft donor. The material was PBMCs, mostly from graft donor cells, obtained 180 days after TCRalphabeta/CD19-depleted stem cell transplant. The CDR3: CASSLAGYPNEQFF. The DNA of the CDR3 is TGCGCCAGCAGCTTGGCCGGTTACCCCAATGAGCAGTTCTTC.